Presented here are 15 T cell receptor beta chains from one specimen sequenced in a study of cytomegalovirus exposure and HLA in healthy donors. The PCR contained 60 Vbeta and 13 Jbeta primers. The repertoire was sequenced with immunoSEQ multiplex PCR; TCRdb's copy has only in-frame clones and lacks some. The data contain some 180,000 clones, roughly three quarters of them seen just once; the ten biggest clones take up roughly 2.5%. Sequencing was done on a sample of PBMCs. The receptors originated from a young woman in good health and CMV-seropositive.

This chain uses TRBV5-8 with TRBJ2-7; 12 nucleotides agree with TRBD1. V was pared by 4 bases and J by 4 bases, with 12 bases of the junction left unmatched. Germline CDR1 SGHTS, CDR2 YDEGEE. This CDR3 has 17 residues. The DNA of the CDR3 is TGTGCCAGCAGCCGGGGGACAGGGGGCGGCTATCTGTACGAGCAGTACTTC. Its protein is CASSRGTGGGYLYEQYF.

The rearrangement uses TRBV5-1 and TRBJ1-3; 10 bases match TRBD1. Germline assignment: CDR1 SGHRS and CDR2 YFSETQ. After removal of 4 bases from V and 9 bases from J, the junction contained 10 bases not matched to a gene. The CDR3 length is 15 residues. The CDR3 nucleotides are TGCGCCAGCAGCGGAGGGACAGGGGCTGGGGGCACCATATATTTT. Protein sequence: CASSGGTGAGGTIYF.

The table lists this clone with a few counts. The chain couples TRBV7-3 to TRBJ2-1; 13 bases fit TRBD2. The V gene's germline CDR1 is SGHTA and CDR2 FQGTGA. After removal of 0 bases from V and 6 bases from J, the junction contained 2 bases not matched to a gene. CDR3 length: 16 amino acids. The CDR3 DNA sequence: TGTGCCAGCAGCTTAACTTGGACTAGCGGGGGCAATGAGCAGTTCTTC. Protein product: CASSLTWTSGGNEQFF.

For this clone: Other nucleotide sequences in the sample specify the same CDR3. This chain joins TRBV9 and TRBJ1-2; tentative D call: TRBD1 (5 bases). V lost 0 bases and J 8 bases, leaving 8 bases between the germline ends. The CDR3 consists of 12 residues. Germline V gene data show CDR1 as SGDLS and CDR2 as YYNGEE. This CDR3 is CASSVGGAGYTF. In DNA form, the CDR3 reads TGTGCCAGCAGCGTAGGGGGCGCGGGCTACACCTTC.

Only a few counts were recorded for this clone. The chain carries TRBV19 and TRBJ2-5, with no clear D. In germline, CDR1 is LNHDA, CDR2 SQIVND (reference sequence). The CDR3 contains 12 residues. Trimming cost V 6 bases and J 4 bases, with 9 bases left between them. The DNA for the CDR3 is TGTGCCAGTAGCGCCAAGAGAGAGACCCAGTACTTC. Translated: CASSAKRETQYF.

This clone has a handful of counts. This chain links TRBV4-3 with TRBJ1-2, with D perhaps matching TRBD1 (6 bases). CDR1 LGHNA and CDR2 YSLEER come from the germline V gene. Trimming pared 4 bases from V and 6 bases from J, leaving 15 bases between. This CDR3 has 14 amino acids. The CDR3 loop is CASSPGHLSNGYTF. The CDR3 region has the DNA TGCGCCAGCAGCCCGGGACACCTCTCGAATGGCTACACCTTC.

The chain couples TRBV5-6 to TRBJ2-5, with TRBD1 matching 7 bases. Trimming at V came to 3 bases and at J to 2 bases, leaving 10 bases not matched to a gene. This CDR3 has 16 amino acids. In germline, CDR1 is SGHDT, CDR2 YYEEEE. In DNA form, the CDR3 reads TGTGCCAGCAGCTGGGGCTCGGGACAGTTACAAGAGACCCAGTACTTC. Translated: CASSWGSGQLQETQYF.

This sequence joins TRBV6-1 and TRBJ2-3; perhaps TRBD1 as D (6 bases). CDR1 is MNHNS and CDR2 is SASEGT in the germline V gene. Trimming pared 6 bases from V and 3 bases from J, leaving 13 bases between. The CDR3 runs 14 residues. In DNA, the CDR3 is TGTGCCAGCAGCGATCTCGGGACAACAGATACGCAGTATTTT. Amino acids: CASSDLGTTDTQYF.

This clone turned up a few times. V gene TRBV9 combines with J gene TRBJ2-1; 7 bases are shared with TRBD2. V was pared by 0 bases and J by 8 bases, with 5 bases of the junction left unmatched. In germline, CDR1 is SGDLS, CDR2 YYNGEE. The CDR3 is 14 amino acids. The CDR3 DNA follows: TGTGCCAGCAGCGTAGCGGGAGGAAGCGATGAGCAGTTCTTC. Amino acids: CASSVAGGSDEQFF.

This chain joins TRBV11-3 and TRBJ2-3; 10 bases agree with TRBD1. V trimming: 2 bases; J trimming: 4 bases; junction bases outside the gene matches: 6. The CDR3 contains 16 residues. Per germline, CDR1 SGHNT and CDR2 YENEEA. The chain's CDR3 is CASSLTGTGASDTQYF. The CDR3 bases are TGTGCCAGCAGCTTAACCGGGACAGGGGCATCAGATACGCAGTATTTT.

The V and J genes are TRBV7-9 and TRBJ2-3; maybe TRBD2 (6 bases). The CDR3 is 14 residues long. The V gene's germline CDR1 is SEHNR and CDR2 FQNEAQ (reference sequence). V lost 1 base and J lost 6, with 11 bases in between. CDR3 nucleotides: TGTGCCAGCAGCTTAGAACTAGCAGCGGATACGCAGTATTTT. This translates into CASSLELAADTQYF.

There are a few counts of this clone. The gene calls are TRBV7-9 and TRBJ2-1, with 9 positions matching TRBD1. The CDR3 is made up of 14 amino acids. Losses at the gene ends were 5 bases for V and 7 bases for J; bases not matched to a gene: 6. Per germline, CDR1 SEHNR and CDR2 FQNEAQ (reference sequence). The CDR3 bases are TGTGCCAGCAGCCCAGGACAGGGGTTTAATGAGCAGTTCTTC. As protein: CASSPGQGFNEQFF.

The rearrangement joins TRBV11-3 to TRBJ2-7; D call uncertain. V lost 2 bases and J lost 5, with 10 bases in between. This CDR3 is 13 amino acids long. Germline V gives CDR1 SGHNT, CDR2 YENEEA. CDR3 DNA sequence: TGTGCCAGCAGCTTACGATACGAGAACGAGCAGTACTTC. Amino acid sequence: CASSLRYENEQYF.

This sequence joins TRBV28 and TRBJ2-7, with unresolved D. Germline-derived CDR1 and CDR2 are MDHEN and SYDVKM. The CDR3 totals 13 residues. Trimming left V 3 bases short and J 4 bases short, with 10 bases between. The CDR3 DNA reads as TGTGCCAGCAGTTTGAGTCGGGTGTACGAGCAGTACTTC. Amino acids: CASSLSRVYEQYF.

J is TRBJ2-7 and V is TRBV19; tentative D call: TRBD1 (6 bases). The CDR3 has 15 residues. Germline V lookup: CDR1 LNHDA, CDR2 SQIVND (reference sequence). Trimming took off 1 base at V and 2 bases at J, with 12 bases between the two ends. CDR3 residues: CASSIAWDTTYEQYF. The CDR3 bases are TGTGCCAGTAGTATAGCCTGGGACACCACCTACGAGCAGTACTTC.